These 32 T cell receptor beta chains were all obtained from the same sample, sequenced in a study of beta chain features in type 1 diabetes. The entirety of the isolated RNA underwent reverse transcription, so expressed TCRB transcripts were sequenced. Some clones are missing from TCRdb's copy, which holds only in-frame ones; the method was immunoSEQ multiplex PCR. The table includes about 300,000 clones, 7.5% to 9.5% detected once. Sample: central memory CD4+ T cells from blood. These receptor sequences come from a woman aged 18-29 years in good health.

This clone has a single count. A far larger clone is a single base away, which makes a read error likely. The chain has TRBV5-6 and TRBJ2-1; the D is unclear. Germline CDR1 and CDR2: SGHDT and YYEEEE. The CDR3 covers 16 residues. Deletions cut 1 base from V and 0 bases from J, with 11 bases between. CDR3 loop: CASSLLGGSSYNEQFF. The CDR3 DNA is TGTGCCAGCAGCTTGCTGGGCGGCAGCTCCTACAATGAGCAGTTCTTC.

This clone was seen ten or more times. V usage is TRBV28 and J usage is TRBJ2-1; 13 nucleotides agree with TRBD2. Germline CDR1 and CDR2: MDHEN and SYDVKM. The CDR3 covers 16 residues. After removal of 2 bases from V and 9 bases from J, the junction contained 7 bases not matched to a gene. The CDR3 here is CASSLLGLAGAFEQFF. The CDR3 DNA follows: TGTGCCAGCAGTTTACTCGGACTAGCGGGAGCGTTTGAGCAGTTCTTC.

Only a few counts were recorded for this clone. This chain uses TRBV19 with TRBJ2-4, with TRBD2 as a possible D gene (6 bases). Germline-derived CDR1 and CDR2 are LNHDA and SQIVND (reference sequence). The CDR3 is 13 residues long. Trimming cost V 3 bases and J 14 bases, with 17 bases left between them. The CDR3 bases are TGTGCCAGTAGTATTGGGACTCGGGCAGTGGAGTACTTC. It yields the protein CASSIGTRAVEYF.

This chain links TRBV9 with TRBJ1-1, with 8 bases matching TRBD1. V was clipped by 0 bases and J by 10 bases; unmatched bases: 5. The length of the CDR3 is 13 residues. CDR1 SGDLS and CDR2 YYNGEE come from the germline V gene. CDR3 region: CASSVGAGGIAFF. The CDR3 DNA reads TGTGCCAGCAGCGTAGGGGCAGGGGGCATAGCTTTCTTT.

The V and J genes are TRBV29-1 and TRBJ2-7, with 8 positions matching TRBD1. The junction had 7 bases not matched to a gene; V was cut back by 0 bases and J by 3 bases. Germline loops: CDR1 SQVTM, CDR2 ANQGSEA. The CDR3 has 15 residues. The CDR3 coding sequence is TGCAGCGTTGAAGATCAGGGGGCCGCCCGCTACGAGCAGTACTTC. This translates into CSVEDQGAARYEQYF.

The CDR3 nucleotides read TGTGCCAGCAGCGCCTTCAACTACAATGAGCAGTTCTTC. Protein: CASSAFNYNEQFF. The chain joins TRBV9 to TRBJ2-1; D not resolved. CDR1 is SGDLS and CDR2 is YYNGEE in the germline V gene. This CDR3 contains 13 residues. Trimming stripped 3 bases from V and 3 bases from J, with 7 bases between.

The chain carries TRBV27 and TRBJ2-5, with 8 bases identical to TRBD2. This CDR3 is built from 15 residues. With V trimmed by 7 bases and J by 3 bases, 10 bases remained unmatched. The germline V gene has CDR1 MNHEY and CDR2 SMNVEV (reference sequence). CDR3 bases: TGTGCCAGCATTCCCTTTAGCGGGGCCAAAGAGACCCAGTACTTC. Amino acid sequence: CASIPFSGAKETQYF.

This clone was seen repeatedly, ten times or more. J is TRBJ1-5 and V is TRBV28; maybe TRBD1 (5 bases). The CDR3 has 15 amino acids. V shed 7 bases and J shed 1 base, with 14 bases lying between them. Germline assignment: CDR1 MDHEN and CDR2 SYDVKM. The CDR3 sequence is CASTPGGASNQPQHF. The CDR3 bases are TGTGCCAGCACGCCGGGAGGGGCGAGCAATCAGCCCCAGCATTTT.

This sequence joins TRBV4-2 and TRBJ1-1; the D is unclear. This CDR3 contains 14 residues. V dropped 0 bases and J dropped 4 bases, with 9 bases sitting between them. The germline gives CDR1 LGHNA, CDR2 YNFKEQ. CDR3 in amino acids: CASSQDWEATEAFF. For the CDR3, the DNA is TGTGCCAGCAGCCAAGATTGGGAGGCCACTGAAGCTTTCTTT.

This chain connects TRBV18 to TRBJ2-7, with TRBD1 matching 8 bases. J gave up 7 bases and V 5 bases, and 13 bases lay outside the gene matches. The CDR3 covers 15 residues. The V gene's germline CDR1 is KGHSH and CDR2 LQKENI. Here the CDR3 DNA reads TGTGCCAGCTCAGGCGGACAGGGCCCCAGCGAGGAGCAGTACTTC. Its protein is CASSGGQGPSEEQYF.

The chain couples TRBV6-5 to TRBJ1-2; 8 bases agree with TRBD1. The germline CDR1 and CDR2 sequences are MNHEY and SVGAGI. CDR3 length: 15 residues. V lost 4 bases to trimming and J lost 7 bases; unmatched junction nucleotides: 11. Here the CDR3 reads CASSSFQDRDGGYTF. CDR3 nucleotide sequence: TGTGCCAGCAGTTCCTTCCAGGACAGGGATGGTGGCTACACCTTC.

This clone was recorded a few times. Other nucleotide sequences from this sample produce the same CDR3. The genes are TRBV5-1 and TRBJ1-1; 7 nucleotides agree with TRBD1. The CDR3 has 14 amino acids. The J segment lost 4 bases and the V segment lost 0 bases, leaving 3 bases of the junction unmatched. Germline V gene sequence: CDR1 SGHRS, CDR2 YFSETQ. The CDR3 DNA reads as TGCGCCAGCAGCTTGGGACAGGGCGGCACTGAAGCTTTCTTT. It is translated as CASSLGQGGTEAFF.

This clone was detected only a few times. The rearrangement links TRBV15 to TRBJ2-3; 12 bases agree with TRBD1. Germline loops: CDR1 LNHNV, CDR2 YYDKDF (reference sequence). Trimming took 11 bases from V and 4 from J; bases not matched to a gene: 7. The CDR3 has 14 amino acids. The CDR3 reads CAVSGTGGADTQYF. The CDR3 DNA follows: TGTGCCGTGTCCGGGACAGGGGGCGCAGATACGCAGTATTTT. Full variable domain (missing parts from reference TRBV15 and TRBJ2-3): DAMVIQNPRYQVTQFGKPVTLSCSQTLNHNVMYWYQQKSSQAPKLLFHYYDKDFNNEADTPDNFQSRRPNTSFCFLDIRSPGLGDTAMYLCAVSGTGGADTQYFGPGTRLTVL.

This chain connects TRBV4-3 to TRBJ2-5, with D perhaps given as TRBD1 or TRBD2 (5 bases each). Germline loops: CDR1 LGHNA, CDR2 YSLEER. V dropped 1 base and J dropped 6 bases, with 12 bases sitting between them. The CDR3 covers 14 residues. CDR3 bases: TGCGCCAGCAGCCAAGGAGGGGCCTTGAAGACCCAGTACTTC. Residues: CASSQGGALKTQYF.

V usage is TRBV7-9 and J usage is TRBJ1-1, with D possibly matching TRBD1 (5 bases). The germline V gene encodes CDR1 SEHNR and CDR2 FQNEAQ (reference sequence). V lost 3 bases, J lost 9 bases, and 14 bases lay in between. The CDR3 has 13 amino acids. This chain's CDR3 is CASSLVQGGKAFF. The CDR3 nucleotides are TGTGCCAGCAGCTTGGTGCAGGGCGGAAAAGCTTTCTTT.

This clone was detected only a few times. The chain carries TRBV7-9 and TRBJ1-2; D uncertain. V lost 5 bases to trimming and J lost 9 bases, with 10 bases between them. This CDR3 has 11 amino acids. Germline V gene data show CDR1 as SEHNR and CDR2 as FQNEAQ (reference sequence). The CDR3 region has the DNA TGTGCCAGCAGCCGGACTATAAGCTACACCTTC. This gives the protein CASSRTISYTF.

This clone was detected ten times or more. The chain recombines TRBV7-3 with TRBJ2-2, with D maybe TRBD1 (6 bases). Germline lookup yields CDR1 SGHTA and CDR2 FQGTGA. This CDR3 is built from 15 residues. V lost 5 bases and J 1 base, leaving 11 bases between the germline ends. CDR3 nucleotide sequence: TGTGCCAGCAGCGCCCTGACAGGGAACACCGGGGAGCTGTTTTTT. It is translated as CASSALTGNTGELFF. The whole variable domain, remainder taken from reference TRBV7-3 and TRBJ2-2, is GAGVSQTPSNKVTEKGKYVELRCDPISGHTALYWYRQSLGQGPEFLIYFQGTGAADDSGLPNDRFFAVRPEGSVSTLKIQRTERGDSAVYLCASSALTGNTGELFFGEGSRLTVL.

This clone showed up just a few times. The rearrangement uses TRBV29-1 and TRBJ1-2, with a tentative D call TRBD1 (6 bases). From germline, CDR1 is SQVTM and CDR2 ANQGSEA. Trimming took off 0 bases at V and 6 bases at J, with 14 bases between the two ends. The CDR3 totals 14 residues. CDR3 DNA: TGCAGCGTTGAAGATCTGACGACAGGAGATGGCTACACCTTC. It encodes CSVEDLTTGDGYTF. The whole variable domain, filled in from reference TRBV29-1 and TRBJ1-2, reads SAVISQKPSRDICQRGTSLTIQCQVDSQVTMMFWYRQQPGQSLTLIATANQGSEATYESGFVIDKFPISRPNLTFSTLTVSNMSPEDSSIYLCSVEDLTTGDGYTFGSGTRLTVV.

The chain has TRBV14 and TRBJ1-4; weak D call: TRBD1 (6 bases). V lost 4 bases to trimming and J lost 3 bases, with 21 bases between them. The V gene's germline CDR1 is SGHDN and CDR2 FVKESK. The CDR3 spans 18 residues. CDR3 in DNA: TGTGCCAGCAGCCGGCCCCGGCTGGGGGGCAGTGCTAATGAAAAACTGTTTTTT. This sequence encodes CASSRPRLGGSANEKLFF. Full variable domain (remainder filled in from reference TRBV14 and TRBJ1-4): EAGVTQFPSHSVIEKGQTVTLRCDPISGHDNLYWYRRVMGKEIKFLLHFVKESKQDESGMPNNRFLAERTGGTYSTLKVQPAELEDSGVYFCASSRPRLGGSANEKLFFGSGTQLSVL.

The rearrangement joins TRBV29-1 to TRBJ1-2; 8 bases align to TRBD1. Germline CDR1 is SQVTM and CDR2 is ANQGSEA. The CDR3 is 13 amino acids. V dropped 4 bases and J dropped 0; count of bases not matched to a gene: 1. The CDR3 protein is CSVGDRTNYGYTF. CDR3 in DNA: TGCAGCGTTGGGGACAGGACTAACTATGGCTACACCTTC.

The chain uses TRBV5-1 and TRBJ1-4, with D tentatively TRBD1 (5 bases). Germline loops: CDR1 SGHRS, CDR2 YFSETQ. V lost 1 base, J lost 8 bases, and 12 bases lay in between. The length of the CDR3 is 14 residues. The CDR3 DNA sequence: TGCGCCAGCAGCTTGCCAGGGATGAGAGAAAAACTGTTTTTT. Its protein product is CASSLPGMREKLFF.

V usage is TRBV25-1 and J usage is TRBJ2-2; 10 nucleotides line up with TRBD1. Germline CDR1 MGHDK, CDR2 SYGVNS. The CDR3 is made up of 16 amino acids. J was trimmed by 5 bases and V by 8 bases; bases with no gene match: 11. This CDR3 is CASVRSGQGYTGELFF. The CDR3 region has the DNA TGTGCCAGCGTAAGGTCGGGACAGGGGTATACCGGGGAGCTGTTTTTT.

Regarding this clone: Other DNA sequences in this specimen translate into the identical CDR3. This chain joins TRBV7-2 and TRBJ2-7, with 16 bases fitting TRBD2. The CDR3 is 17 amino acids. Trimming cost V 1 base and J 2 bases; bases outside gene matches: 2. From germline, CDR1 is SGHTA and CDR2 FQGNSA. CDR3 region: CASSLGGTSGRAYEQYF. CDR3 sequence (DNA): TGTGCCAGCAGCTTAGGAGGGACTAGCGGGAGGGCCTACGAGCAGTACTTC.

This clone was counted at least ten times. The chain links TRBV5-4 to TRBJ2-1; D may match TRBD1 or TRBD2 (5 bases each). V was pared by 6 bases and J by 7 bases, with 14 bases between. Germline V gene lookup returns CDR1 SGHNT and CDR2 YYREEE (reference sequence). The CDR3 length is 13 residues. The CDR3 bases are TGTGCCAGCAACCCCCGGGACGGGAATGAGCAGTTCTTC. It yields the protein CASNPRDGNEQFF. The full variable domain, completed using reference TRBV5-4 and TRBJ2-1, is ETGVTQSPTHLIKTRGQQVTLRCSSQSGHNTVSWYQQALGQGPQFIFQYYREEENGRGNFPPRFSGLQFPNYSSELNVNALELDDSALYLCASNPRDGNEQFFGPGTRLTVL.

This clone was detected a few times. CDR3 in DNA: TGTGCCAGCAGTTTGCGTTCTGGGGCCAACGTCCTGACTTTC. Protein product: CASSLRSGANVLTF. The chain recombines TRBV6-5 with TRBJ2-6; D is undetermined. The CDR3 runs 14 residues. Trimming pared 4 bases from V and 1 base from J, leaving 5 bases between. The germline gives CDR1 MNHEY, CDR2 SVGAGI.

V is TRBV29-1 and J is TRBJ2-2; no clear D. From germline, CDR1 is SQVTM and CDR2 ANQGSEA. This CDR3 has 11 residues. V dropped 6 bases and J dropped 3 bases, with 5 bases sitting between them. This CDR3 is CSVSHTGELFF. The DNA of the CDR3 is TGCAGCGTGTCTCACACCGGGGAGCTGTTTTTT.

The genes are TRBV30 and TRBJ2-5; D is perhaps TRBD2 (6 bases). The J call could be wrong; TRBJ2-7 is a better fit for the DNA end. Looked up from germline, CDR1 is GTSNPN and CDR2 is SVGIG (reference sequence). This CDR3 is 15 amino acids long. In nucleotides, the CDR3 is TGTGCCTGGTCTGGGCGCAGGGAGGCCCATTACGAGCAGTACTTC. It encodes CAWSGRREAHYEQYF.

This clone was detected ten times or more. The rearrangement links TRBV2 to TRBJ2-2, with TRBD2 identical over 10 bases. V was clipped by 7 bases and J by 8 bases; unmatched bases: 4. Germline-derived CDR1 and CDR2 are SNHLY and FYNNEI. The CDR3 has 13 amino acids. The CDR3 spells CASILAGVGELFF. The CDR3, as DNA: TGTGCCAGCATTCTAGCGGGGGTTGGGGAGCTGTTTTTT.

Of note for this clone: The junction departs from the called germline gene at one end, perhaps through a read error. The V gene is TRBV7-7, the J gene TRBJ2-1; D remains ambiguous. Germline V gene lookup returns CDR1 SSHAT and CDR2 FNYEAQ (reference sequence). This CDR3 is 14 amino acids long. This CDR3 is CASSPPDRDNEQFF. As DNA, the CDR3 is TGTGCTAGCAGCCCGCCGGACCGGGACAATGAGCAGTTCTTC.

This clone was detected only a few times. Different DNA sequences within this sample yield the same CDR3. The chain links TRBV15 to TRBJ2-7; D is tentatively TRBD1 or TRBD2 (7 bases each). Trimming took off 0 bases at V and 3 bases at J, with 9 bases between the two ends. The CDR3 contains 14 residues. The germline gives CDR1 LNHNV, CDR2 YYDKDF (reference sequence). The CDR3 loop is CATSRDRGGYEQYF. The CDR3 DNA sequence: TGTGCCACCAGCAGAGACAGGGGGGGCTACGAGCAGTACTTC.

This clone was found a few times. J is TRBJ2-3 and V is TRBV7-3, with TRBD1 matching over 8 bases. The CDR3 is 14 residues long. V was pared by 6 bases and J by 4 bases, with 6 bases of the junction left unmatched. The germline V gene has CDR1 SGHTA and CDR2 FQGTGA. This CDR3 reads CASSRTGSADTQYF. CDR3 sequence (DNA): TGTGCCAGCAGTCGGACAGGGAGTGCAGATACGCAGTATTTT.

This clone was seen a handful of times. V is TRBV5-4 and J is TRBJ2-3; tentatively, D is TRBD1 (5 bases). V lost 1 base, J lost 6 bases, and 12 bases lay in between. This CDR3 has 14 residues. Per germline, CDR1 SGHNT and CDR2 YYREEE (reference sequence). CDR3 sequence (DNA): TGTGCCAGCAGCTTGAAGGCTTCAGGGGATACGCAGTATTTT. Amino acids: CASSLKASGDTQYF.